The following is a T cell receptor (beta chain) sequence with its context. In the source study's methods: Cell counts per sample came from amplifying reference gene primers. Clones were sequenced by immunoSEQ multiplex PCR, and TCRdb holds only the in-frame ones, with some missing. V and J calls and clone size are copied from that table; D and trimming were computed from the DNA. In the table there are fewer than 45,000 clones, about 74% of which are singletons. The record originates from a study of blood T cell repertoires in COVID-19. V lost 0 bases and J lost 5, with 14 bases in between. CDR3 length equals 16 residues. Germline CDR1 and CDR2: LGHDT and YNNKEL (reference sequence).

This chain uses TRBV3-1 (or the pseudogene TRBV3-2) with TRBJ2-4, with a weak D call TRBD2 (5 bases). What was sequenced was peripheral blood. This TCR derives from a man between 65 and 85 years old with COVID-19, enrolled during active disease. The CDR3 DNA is TGTGCCAGCAGCCAAGAACCCAGAGGGCCGCAAAACATTCAGTACTTC. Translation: CASSQEPRGPQNIQYF.